A selection of T cell receptor beta chains follows, all from one sample in a study of cytomegalovirus exposure and HLA in healthy donors. Sequenced by immunoSEQ multiplex PCR; TCRdb stores in-frame clones only, minus some. Seen here are about 210,000 clones, 82% observed once, and the top ten hold 4.5% to 7%. The source material was PBMCs. The receptors derive from a man in his forties in good health and CMV-seropositive. Both conserved end residues are part of each CDR3. Each record gives: D gene, V gene, clone size, J gene, CDR3 protein, CDR3 DNA. The D gene is left open where the match is weak. Some rows have no size entry. The others give once, few or many, or a class for an expanded clone.

.	TRBV11-3	.	TRBJ2-1	CASSLLAYNEQFF	TGTGCCAGCAGCTTACTAGCCTACAATGAGCAGTTCTTC
.	TRBV9	.	TRBJ1-1	CASSPRGASSTEAFF	TGTGCCAGCAGCCCCCGGGGGGCTTCGAGCACTGAAGCTTTCTTT
.	TRBV18	.	TRBJ2-2	CASSPQRQITGELFF	TGTGCCAGCTCACCACAAAGACAGATCACCGGGGAGCTGTTTTTT
TRBD1	TRBV6-5	.	TRBJ1-5	CASSGTGNQPQHF	TGTGCCAGCAGTGGGACAGGTAACCAGCCCCAGCATTTT
.	TRBV30	.	TRBJ1-5	CAWSQEVGANQPQHF	TGTGCCTGGAGTCAAGAGGTAGGGGCTAATCAGCCCCAGCATTTT
.	TRBV11-2	.	TRBJ1-5	CASSFPGQPQHF	TGTGCCAGCAGCTTTCCAGGACAGCCCCAGCATTTT
TRBD1	TRBV27	.	TRBJ2-7	CASSLRAGTGGPKQYF	TGTGCCAGCAGTTTGCGCGCCGGGACAGGGGGTCCAAAGCAGTACTTC
.	TRBV6-5	.	TRBJ1-1	CASSYLTASEAFF	TGTGCCAGCAGTTACTTAACAGCCTCCGAAGCTTTCTTT
TRBD2	TRBV10-3	.	TRBJ2-7	CAISGQGSGGTYEQYF	TGTGCCATCAGTGGTCAGGGTAGCGGGGGGACCTACGAGCAGTACTTC
.	TRBV27	.	TRBJ1-1	CASSLAGNTEAFF	TGTGCCAGCAGTTTAGCCGGGAACACTGAAGCTTTCTTT
.	TRBV29-1	.	TRBJ2-5	CSVDRGLAQETQYF	TGCAGCGTTGACCGGGGACTTGCGCAAGAGACCCAGTACTTC
TRBD2	TRBV6-6	few	TRBJ2-7	CASTISGASYEQYF	TGTGCCAGCACTATCAGCGGGGCTTCCTACGAGCAGTACTTC
.	TRBV10-3	few	TRBJ1-5	CASQGSEDIGNQPQHF	TGTGCCTCACAGGGCTCTGAGGATATTGGCAATCAGCCCCAGCATTTT
.	TRBV9	once	TRBJ1-3	CASSPGLISGNTIYF	TGTGCCAGCAGCCCCGGACTTATCTCTGGAAACACCATATATTTT
.	TRBV6-5	.	TRBJ2-2	CASSWNEGGGTGELFF	TGTGCCAGCAGTTGGAATGAGGGAGGAGGAACCGGGGAGCTGTTTTTT
TRBD2	TRBV18	.	TRBJ2-3	CASSPLGTSGRRGTDTQYF	TGTGCCAGCTCACCATTAGGAACTAGCGGGAGAAGGGGCACAGATACGCAGTATTTT
TRBD2	TRBV19	.	TRBJ2-7	CASSDWGLADSYEQYF	TGTGCCAGTAGTGATTGGGGACTAGCGGACTCCTACGAGCAGTACTTC
TRBD1	TRBV11-1	.	TRBJ2-3	CASSRDRGDTQYF	TGTGCCAGCAGCCGGGACAGGGGGGATACGCAGTATTTT
.	TRBV6-5	.	TRBJ1-5	CASSYARGDNQPQHF	TGTGCCAGCAGTTACGCCCGGGGTGACAATCAGCCCCAGCATTTT
.	TRBV19	.	TRBJ1-5	CASSLQWGNQPQHF	TGTGCCAGTAGCCTACAGTGGGGCAATCAGCCCCAGCATTTT
.	TRBV7-9	.	TRBJ1-3	CASSLTVSGNTIYF	TGTGCCAGCAGCTTAACAGTCTCTGGAAACACCATATATTTT
.	TRBV29-1	few	TRBJ1-1	CSVLGSEAFF	TGCAGCGTCCTGGGGAGTGAAGCTTTCTTT
TRBD1	TRBV29-1	.	TRBJ1-2	CSVEWTGMGYTF	TGCAGCGTTGAGTGGACAGGGATGGGCTACACCTTC
.	TRBV19	.	TRBJ2-7	CASSIGPSYEQYF	TGTGCCAGTAGTATAGGGCCCTCCTACGAGCAGTACTTC
.	TRBV29-1	.	TRBJ1-2	CSVVQLTRGYTF	TGCAGCGTTGTCCAACTTACGAGAGGCTACACCTTC
TRBD2	TRBV4-1	.	TRBJ2-7	CASNQGLGAYEQYF	TGCGCCAGCAACCAGGGACTAGGTGCCTACGAGCAGTACTTC
TRBD1	TRBV18	.	TRBJ1-1	CASSPDREAEAFF	TGTGCCAGCTCACCGGACAGGGAGGCTGAAGCTTTCTTT
.	TRBV5-1	.	TRBJ2-7	CASSTDISSYEQYF	TGCGCCAGCAGCACGGACATAAGCTCCTACGAGCAGTACTTC
.	TRBV28	once	TRBJ1-1	CASTEGLFEAFF	TGTGCCAGCACCGAAGGACTGTTTGAAGCTTTCTTT
.	TRBV6-5	.	TRBJ2-7	CASSNDRYGGYEQYF	TGTGCCAGCAGTAACGACAGGTACGGCGGGTACGAGCAGTACTTC
TRBD2	TRBV7-9	.	TRBJ2-3	CASSSGLAGTGGDTQYF	TGTGCCAGCAGCTCGGGACTAGCGGGAACGGGCGGGGATACGCAGTATTTT
TRBD1	TRBV9	.	TRBJ2-5	CASSVTGEQETQYF	TGTGCCAGCAGCGTTACAGGGGAACAAGAGACCCAGTACTTC
.	TRBV4-1	.	TRBJ2-3	CASSQDTPGLRTDTQYF	TGCGCCAGCAGCCAAGATACCCCAGGACTTCGCACAGATACGCAGTATTTT
TRBD1	TRBV6-5	.	TRBJ2-7	CASRPGETGGYEQYF	TGTGCCAGCAGGCCCGGGGAGACAGGGGGCTACGAGCAGTACTTC
TRBD2	TRBV7-7	.	TRBJ2-1	CASSLVASGSPYNEQFF	TGTGCCAGCAGCTTAGTGGCTAGCGGGAGTCCCTACAATGAGCAGTTCTTC
TRBD2	TRBV2	.	TRBJ2-3	CASSDTSGTDTQYF	TGTGCCAGCAGCGATACTAGCGGCACAGATACGCAGTATTTT
.	TRBV2	few	TRBJ2-7	CASQPGQLYEQYF	TGTGCCAGCCAACCGGGACAACTATACGAGCAGTACTTC
TRBD1	TRBV18	.	TRBJ1-4	CASSTGEEKLFF	TGTGCCAGTTCGACAGGGGAAGAAAAACTGTTTTTT
TRBD2	TRBV27	.	TRBJ2-3	CASSLRGGSTDTQYF	TGTGCCAGCAGTTTACGGGGGGGCAGCACAGATACGCAGTATTTT
TRBD2	TRBV9	.	TRBJ2-5	CASSPGTSGSETQYF	TGTGCCAGCAGCCCCGGGACTAGCGGGAGCGAGACCCAGTACTTC
.	TRBV27	.	TRBJ2-7	CASSFSGTTYEQYF	TGTGCCAGCAGTTTCAGCGGGACAACCTACGAGCAGTACTTC